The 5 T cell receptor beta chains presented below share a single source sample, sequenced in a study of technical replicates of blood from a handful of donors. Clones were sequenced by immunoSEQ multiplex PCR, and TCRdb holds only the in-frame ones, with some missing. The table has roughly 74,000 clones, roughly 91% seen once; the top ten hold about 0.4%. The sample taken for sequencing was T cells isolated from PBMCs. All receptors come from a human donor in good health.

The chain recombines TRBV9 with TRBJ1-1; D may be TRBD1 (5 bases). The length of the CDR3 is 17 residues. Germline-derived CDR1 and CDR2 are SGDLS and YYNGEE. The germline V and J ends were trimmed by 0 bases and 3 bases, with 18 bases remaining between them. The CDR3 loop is CASSVEGEWRRDTEAFF. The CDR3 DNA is TGTGCCAGCAGCGTAGAAGGGGAATGGAGGAGGGACACTGAAGCTTTCTTT.

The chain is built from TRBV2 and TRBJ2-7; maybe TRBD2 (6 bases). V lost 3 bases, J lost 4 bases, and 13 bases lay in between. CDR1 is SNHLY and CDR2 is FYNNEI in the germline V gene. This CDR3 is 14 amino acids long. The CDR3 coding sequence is TGTGCCAGCAGTGAGGGTGCGGGACCATACGAGCAGTACTTC. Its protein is CASSEGAGPYEQYF.

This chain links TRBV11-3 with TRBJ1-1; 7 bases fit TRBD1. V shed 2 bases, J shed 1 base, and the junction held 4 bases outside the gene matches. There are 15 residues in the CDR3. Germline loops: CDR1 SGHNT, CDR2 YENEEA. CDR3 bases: TGTGCCAGCAGCTTACGACAGGGTACGAACACTGAAGCTTTCTTT. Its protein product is CASSLRQGTNTEAFF. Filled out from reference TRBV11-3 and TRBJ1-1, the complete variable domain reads EAGVVQSPRYKIIEKKQPVAFWCNPISGHNTLYWYLQNLGQGPELLIRYENEEAVDDSQLPKDRFSAERLKGVDSTLKIQPAELGDSAVYLCASSLRQGTNTEAFFGQGTRLTVV.

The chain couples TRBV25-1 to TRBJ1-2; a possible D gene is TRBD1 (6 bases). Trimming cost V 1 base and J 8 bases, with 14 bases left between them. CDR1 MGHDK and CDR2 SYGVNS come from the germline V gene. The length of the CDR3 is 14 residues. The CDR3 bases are TGTGCCAGCAGTGAATCGCCGTACAGGGTCGGCTACACCTTC. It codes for CASSESPYRVGYTF.

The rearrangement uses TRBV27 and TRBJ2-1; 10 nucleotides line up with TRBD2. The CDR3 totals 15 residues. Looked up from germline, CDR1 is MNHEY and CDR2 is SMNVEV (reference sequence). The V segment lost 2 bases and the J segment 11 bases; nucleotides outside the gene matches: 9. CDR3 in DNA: TGTGCCAGCAGTTTACATAGCACTAGCGGGACCAAGCAGTTCTTC. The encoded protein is CASSLHSTSGTKQFF.